Below are 4 T cell receptor beta chains sequenced from a single sample in a study of cytomegalovirus exposure and HLA in healthy donors. In the PCR, 60 Vbeta and 13 Jbeta primers were used. Produced via immunoSEQ multiplex PCR; TCRdb's table is partial and in-frame only. Counted here are some 96,000 clones, about 80% occurring once; the ten biggest clones make up 1.5% to 2.5%. The specimen sequenced was PBMCs. These receptors were collected from a man in his forties or fifties in good health and CMV-seronegative.

The chain is built from TRBV6-4 and TRBJ2-2, with D perhaps TRBD1 (7 bases). This CDR3 has 14 residues. V lost 4 bases and J lost 4, with 10 bases in between. Germline V gene lookup returns CDR1 MRHNA and CDR2 SNTAGT. The CDR3 region is CASSVQGGTGELFF. In DNA form, the CDR3 reads TGTGCCAGCAGTGTTCAGGGGGGCACCGGGGAGCTGTTTTTT.

This clone was observed a handful of times. The rearrangement uses TRBV28 and TRBJ2-1; 9 bases match TRBD1. CDR1 MDHEN and CDR2 SYDVKM come from the germline V gene. Trimming removed 2 bases from V and 9 bases from J; junction bases left unmatched: 11. The CDR3 loop spans 16 amino acids. The chain's CDR3 is CASSLQQTGGMGEQFF. The CDR3 coding sequence is TGTGCCAGCAGTTTACAGCAGACAGGGGGAATGGGTGAGCAGTTCTTC.

The J gene is TRBJ2-3, the V gene TRBV19, with 9 bases lining up with TRBD1. CDR1 and CDR2 (germline): LNHDA, SQIVND (reference sequence). J gave up 0 bases and V 6 bases, and 1 base lay outside the gene matches. CDR3 length: 14 residues. CDR3 nucleotides: TGTGCCAGTAGCGGACAGGGGAGCACAGATACGCAGTATTTT. Protein: CASSGQGSTDTQYF.

This chain connects TRBV11-2 to TRBJ2-7; 8 bases are shared with TRBD2. This CDR3 contains 17 residues. CDR1 is SGHAT and CDR2 is FQNNGV in the germline V gene. The J segment lost 1 base and the V segment lost 3 bases, leaving 11 bases of the junction unmatched. CDR3 residues: CASSFTGNSGTSYEQYF. Here the CDR3 DNA reads TGTGCCAGCAGCTTCACCGGGAATAGCGGGACGTCCTACGAGCAGTACTTC.